Included here is one TCR beta chain sequence, with context. The sample contains more than one DNA sequence encoding this CDR3. The data were taken from a study of shared clonotypes between healthy human individuals. CD8 cells regarded as naive lacked CD45RO, were positively chosen for CCR7, and omitted terminally differentiated effector memory CD45RA+ cells. Deep was the level used in running the assay. Some clones are missing from TCRdb's copy, which holds only in-frame ones; the method was immunoSEQ multiplex PCR. This table has about 2.2 million clones, about 93% appearing once. Trimming stripped 0 bases from V and 3 bases from J, with 6 bases between. CDR3 size: 12 residues. The germline gives CDR1 GTSNPN, CDR2 SVGIG (reference sequence).

The sample comprised naive CD8+ T cells from PBMCs. The chain employs TRBV30 and TRBJ2-7; D unresolved. The TCR originated in a man between 18 and 29 years old in good health. Some clones in this sample may be carry-over from other donors' samples. The CDR3 is CAWSVWDYEQYF. CDR3 coding DNA: TGTGCCTGGAGTGTATGGGACTACGAGCAGTACTTC.